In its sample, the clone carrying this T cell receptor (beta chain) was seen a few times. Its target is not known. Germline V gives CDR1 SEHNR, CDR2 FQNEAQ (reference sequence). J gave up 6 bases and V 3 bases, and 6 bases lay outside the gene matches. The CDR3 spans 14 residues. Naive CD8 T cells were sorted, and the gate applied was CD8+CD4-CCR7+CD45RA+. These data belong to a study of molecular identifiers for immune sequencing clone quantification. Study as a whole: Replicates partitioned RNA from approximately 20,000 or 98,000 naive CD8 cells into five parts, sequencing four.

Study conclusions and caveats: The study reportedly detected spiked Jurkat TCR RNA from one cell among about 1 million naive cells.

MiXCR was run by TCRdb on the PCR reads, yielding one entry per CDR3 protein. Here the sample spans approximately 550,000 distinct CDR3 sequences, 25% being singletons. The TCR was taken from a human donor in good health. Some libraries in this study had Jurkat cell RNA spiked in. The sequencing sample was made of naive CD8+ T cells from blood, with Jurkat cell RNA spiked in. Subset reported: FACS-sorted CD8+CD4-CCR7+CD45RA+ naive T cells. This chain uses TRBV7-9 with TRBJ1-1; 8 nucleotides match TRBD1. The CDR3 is CASSLGQDWAEAFF. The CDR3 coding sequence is TGTGCCAGCAGCTTGGGACAGGATTGGGCTGAAGCTTTCTTT. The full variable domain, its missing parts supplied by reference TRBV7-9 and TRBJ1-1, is DTGVSQNPRHKITKRGQNVTFRCDPISEHNRLYWYRQTLGQGPEFLTYFQNEAQLEKSRLLSDRFSAERPKGSFSTLEIQRTEQGDSAMYLCASSLGQDWAEAFFGQGTRLTVV.